This entry lists 24 T cell receptor beta chains sequenced from one sample in a study of T cells in Graves' hyperthyroidism and ophthalmopathy. Researchers amplified the TCR beta CDR3 regions from RNA transcripts. With the HTBI primer set, the TCR CDR3 went through a first round of RT-PCR. TCRdb processed the multiplex PCR reads anew with MiXCR; each CDR3 protein has one entry. This sample carries about 24,000 distinct CDR3 sequences, 45% to 55% of them seen once, and the ten largest clones take 25%. Source material: blood. The receptor source for this set is a woman between 35 and 50 years old with Graves' hyperthyroidism that later progressed to Graves' ophthalmopathy.

The rearrangement uses TRBV20-1 and TRBJ1-1; 8 bases are shared with TRBD1. CDR3 length: 14 residues. The V and J ends lost 3 bases and 1 base, in that order; junction bases with no gene match: 4. CDR1 is DFQATT and CDR2 is SNEGSKA in the germline V gene (reference sequence). The CDR3 DNA reads TGCAGTGCTAGTATGGACAGGGCGAACACTGAAGCTTTCTTT. Protein: CSASMDRANTEAFF.

This rearrangement joins TRBV2 to TRBJ2-5; 7 bases are shared with TRBD2. V lost 7 bases, J lost 2 bases, and 4 bases stayed unmatched. The germline V gene has CDR1 SNHLY and CDR2 FYNNEI. This CDR3 spans 13 amino acids. CDR3 loop: CASKRGLQETQYF. The CDR3 DNA follows: TGTGCCAGCAAGCGGGGACTACAAGAGACCCAGTACTTC.

The rearrangement links TRBV9 to TRBJ2-7; 7 bases are a match to TRBD1. Losses at the gene ends were 3 bases for V and 6 bases for J; bases not matched to a gene: 9. Germline loops: CDR1 SGDLS, CDR2 YYNGEE. CDR3 length: 14 residues. CDR3 in amino acids: CASSAIPGGREQYF. For the CDR3, the DNA is TGTGCCAGCAGCGCGATTCCAGGGGGACGCGAGCAGTACTTC.

V gene TRBV29-1 combines with J gene TRBJ2-5; 11 bases map to TRBD2. The V segment lost 7 bases and the J segment 2 bases; nucleotides outside the gene matches: 3. The CDR3 contains 13 residues. Germline CDR1 SQVTM, CDR2 ANQGSEA. The CDR3 DNA follows: TGCAGCGGGGGGACTAGCGGACAAGAGACCCAGTACTTC. Protein product: CSGGTSGQETQYF.

This clonotype was detected many times. A much larger clone differs by one base, so this may be a read error. The chain joins TRBV6-1 to TRBJ2-7; D gene ambiguous. The CDR3 length is 13 residues. Trimming shortened V by 6 bases and J by 2 bases, and 11 bases separated the two germline ends. Germline values: CDR1 MNHNS, CDR2 SASEGT. The CDR3 sequence: CASRTLKAYEQYF. CDR3 nucleotide sequence: TGTGCCAGCAGGACACTGAAGGCCTACGAGCAGTACTTC.

The chain is built from TRBV29-1 and TRBJ1-4; 7 bases fit TRBD1. The CDR3 runs to 12 residues. V lost 7 bases, J lost 6 bases, and 5 bases stayed unmatched. In germline, CDR1 is SQVTM, CDR2 ANQGSEA. CDR3 sequence: CSGSTGDEKLFF. In DNA, the CDR3 is TGCAGCGGAAGTACAGGGGATGAAAAACTGTTTTTT.

This clonotype was counted many times. The V and J genes are TRBV4-2 and TRBJ2-1; TRBD2 agrees at 13 bases. Germline CDR1 and CDR2: LGHNA and YNFKEQ. The CDR3 extends over 16 amino acids. V lost 1 base, J lost 3 bases, and 0 bases stayed unmatched. As DNA, the CDR3 is TGTGCCAGCAGCCAAGGGACTAGCGGGAGCTACAATGAGCAGTTCTTC. This translates into CASSQGTSGSYNEQFF.

The rearrangement joins TRBV7-9 to TRBJ2-7; tentative D call: TRBD1 (6 bases). V gave up 1 base and J gave up 6 bases, with 16 bases separating them. The V gene's germline CDR1 is SEHNR and CDR2 FQNEAQ (reference sequence). The CDR3 covers 15 residues. The CDR3 loop reads CASSLVGAQLSEQYF. The CDR3 DNA is TGTGCCAGCAGCTTAGTGGGGGCCCAGCTGAGCGAGCAGTACTTC.

This clonotype showed up many times. CDR3 amino acids: CAWSVRGNQPQHF. CDR3 nucleotides: TGTGCCTGGAGTGTACGTGGGAATCAGCCCCAGCATTTT. The chain has TRBV30 and TRBJ1-5; D gene ambiguous. Per the germline V gene, CDR1 is GTSNPN and CDR2 is SVGIG (reference sequence). V lost 0 bases, J lost 4 bases, and 7 bases lay in between. This CDR3 comprises 13 residues.

This clonotype was seen more than once but under ten times. The V and J genes are TRBV18 and TRBJ1-2; D possibly corresponds to TRBD1 (6 bases). The ends were cut back, 3 bases at V and 2 bases at J, with 7 bases in the middle. The germline gives CDR1 KGHSH, CDR2 LQKENI. CDR3 length: 13 amino acids. CDR3 DNA sequence: TGTGCCAGCTCACCGGACAGAAACTATGGCTACACCTTC. It is translated as CASSPDRNYGYTF.

The table lists this clonotype with many counts. The chain has TRBV20-1 and TRBJ2-7; tentative D call: TRBD2 (5 bases). The CDR3 extends over 20 amino acids. The germline V and J ends were trimmed by 0 bases and 2 bases, with 29 bases remaining between them. Germline V gene sequence: CDR1 DFQATT, CDR2 SNEGSKA (reference sequence). The CDR3 loop reads CSARDPLSWERSTFAYEQYF. For the CDR3, the DNA is TGCAGTGCTAGAGACCCCTTATCGTGGGAGCGTTCAACCTTCGCCTACGAGCAGTACTTC.

This clonotype was counted between two and nine times. The chain employs TRBV2 and TRBJ2-3; 8 bases agree with TRBD1. The CDR3 runs 15 residues. Germline V gene sequence: CDR1 SNHLY, CDR2 FYNNEI. Germline trimming cut 4 bases from V and 2 bases from J; bases unmatched to any gene: 5. The CDR3 region has the DNA TGTGCCAGCAGTGCCCGGGACAGGTACACAGATACGCAGTATTTT. Its translation: CASSARDRYTDTQYF.

This rearrangement joins TRBV29-1 to TRBJ2-1, with D unresolved. CDR1 and CDR2 from the germline V gene are SQVTM and ANQGSEA. This CDR3 is built from 13 residues. The DNA for the CDR3 is TGCAGTGAAGAGATGTCGTCCTACAATGAGCAGTTCTTC. This encodes CSEEMSSYNEQFF.

The V call is TRBV2, the J call TRBJ1-4; TRBD1 might be the D (5 bases). CDR1 is SNHLY, CDR2 FYNNEI, per germline. V lost 3 bases to trimming and J lost 7 bases, with 12 bases between them. CDR3 size: 14 residues. The CDR3 reads CASSEGGGSEKLFF. CDR3 in DNA: TGTGCCAGCAGTGAGGGGGGTGGAAGTGAAAAACTGTTTTTT.

The chain uses TRBV29-1 and TRBJ1-3; no clear D. Germline V gene data show CDR1 as SQVTM and CDR2 as ANQGSEA. Trimming cost V 7 bases and J 2 bases, with 12 bases left between them. CDR3 length equals 13 residues. CDR3 sequence: CSASMRAGNTIYF. The CDR3 nucleotides are TGCAGCGCGAGTATGAGGGCTGGAAACACCATATATTTT. The full variable domain, completed using reference TRBV29-1 and TRBJ1-3, is SAVISQKPSRDICQRGTSLTIQCQVDSQVTMMFWYRQQPGQSLTLIATANQGSEATYESGFVIDKFPISRPNLTFSTLTVSNMSPEDSSIYLCSASMRAGNTIYFGEGSWLTVV.

Many counts were recorded for this clonotype. The chain couples TRBV5-5 to TRBJ2-3, with D uncertain. Per the germline V gene, CDR1 is SGHKS and CDR2 is YYEKEE (reference sequence). The germline V and J ends were trimmed by 1 base and 0 bases, with 6 bases remaining between them. The length of the CDR3 is 14 residues. The CDR3 loop is CASSLRTSTDTQYF. CDR3 nucleotides: TGTGCCAGCAGCTTGAGAACTAGCACAGATACGCAGTATTTT.

The chain employs TRBV7-9 and TRBJ1-4; 12 bases are a match to TRBD1. V gave up 3 bases and J gave up 7 bases; unmatched junction bases: 0. This CDR3 is built from 14 residues. CDR1 SEHNR and CDR2 FQNEAQ come from the germline V gene (reference sequence). The CDR3 is CASSLGQGAEKLFF. DNA of the CDR3: TGTGCCAGCAGCTTGGGACAGGGGGCTGAAAAACTGTTTTTT.

This clonotype has just a few counts. V is TRBV20-1 and J is TRBJ1-5; the D is unclear. The V and J ends lost 3 bases and 3 bases respectively, with 15 bases between them. Germline CDR1 reads DFQATT; CDR2 reads SNEGSKA (reference sequence). The CDR3 has 15 residues. Written as DNA, the CDR3 is TGCAGTGCTAGGGAAGGTACGGCGAACAATCAGCCCCAGCATTTT. It codes for CSAREGTANNQPQHF.

This clonotype was counted ten times or more. The rearrangement uses TRBV6-5 and TRBJ2-1, with 13 bases fitting TRBD2. The CDR3 length is 15 residues. V lost 4 bases and J lost 9; bases outside the gene matches: 6. In germline, CDR1 is MNHEY, CDR2 SVGAGI. CDR3 sequence: CASSSQTSGRCEQFF. The CDR3 region has the DNA TGTGCCAGCAGTTCCCAGACTAGCGGGAGGTGTGAGCAGTTCTTC.

This clonotype was detected only a few times. CDR3 residues: CASSGQSSGANVLTF. The CDR3 nucleotides are TGTGCCAGCAGTGGACAGAGCTCTGGGGCCAACGTCCTGACTTTC. The chain uses TRBV25-1 and TRBJ2-6; TRBD1 might be the D (5 bases). V was shortened by 4 bases and J by 0 bases, with 7 bases between the two germline ends. There are 15 residues in the CDR3. The germline V gene encodes CDR1 MGHDK and CDR2 SYGVNS.

This clonotype was observed many times. The V and J genes are TRBV27 and TRBJ1-5; no definite D call. CDR1 and CDR2 from the germline V gene are MNHEY and SMNVEV (reference sequence). This CDR3 is 15 amino acids long. V shed 0 bases and J shed 0 bases, with 6 bases lying between them. For the CDR3, the DNA is TGTGCCAGCAGTTTATCCAGATATAGCAATCAGCCCCAGCATTTT. This translates into CASSLSRYSNQPQHF.

This clonotype occurred many times. The V gene is TRBV5-8, the J gene TRBJ1-4, with TRBD1 identical over 8 bases. Germline trimming cut 5 bases from V and 7 bases from J; bases unmatched to any gene: 4. The CDR3 covers 13 residues. Germline CDR1 SGHTS, CDR2 YDEGEE. CDR3: CASRGQVFEKLFF. DNA of the CDR3: TGTGCCAGCAGGGGACAGGTTTTTGAAAAACTGTTTTTT.

The CDR3 region has the DNA TGCGCCAGCAGCTTTGTTTTGAACACTGAAGCTTTCTTT. Protein product: CASSFVLNTEAFF. The chain combines TRBV5-1 with TRBJ1-1; no clear D. With 2 bases removed from V and 0 bases from J, the gap between germline ends came to 5 bases. CDR3 length: 13 amino acids. Germline V gene data show CDR1 as SGHRS and CDR2 as YFSETQ.

The gene calls are TRBV20-1 and TRBJ1-6; no clear D. This CDR3 spans 15 amino acids. CDR1 DFQATT and CDR2 SNEGSKA come from the germline V gene (reference sequence). The V end lost 6 bases, the J end lost 0 bases, and 12 bases lay between the germline ends. The CDR3, as DNA: TGCAGTGCCCCGCGTGAGATCTCCTATAATTCACCCCTCCACTTT. Amino acid sequence: CSAPREISYNSPLHF.